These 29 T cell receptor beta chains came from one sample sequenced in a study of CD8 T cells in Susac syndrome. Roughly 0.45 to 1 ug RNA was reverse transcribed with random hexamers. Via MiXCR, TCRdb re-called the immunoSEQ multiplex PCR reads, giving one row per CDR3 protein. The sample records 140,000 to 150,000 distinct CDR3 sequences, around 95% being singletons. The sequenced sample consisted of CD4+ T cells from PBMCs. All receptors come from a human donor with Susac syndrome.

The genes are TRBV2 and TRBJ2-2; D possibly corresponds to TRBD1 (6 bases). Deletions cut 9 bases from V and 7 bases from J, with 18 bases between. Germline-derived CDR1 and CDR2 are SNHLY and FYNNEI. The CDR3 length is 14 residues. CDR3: CASNTQGVGGELFF. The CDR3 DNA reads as TGTGCCAGTAACACACAGGGAGTTGGCGGGGAGCTGTTTTTT.

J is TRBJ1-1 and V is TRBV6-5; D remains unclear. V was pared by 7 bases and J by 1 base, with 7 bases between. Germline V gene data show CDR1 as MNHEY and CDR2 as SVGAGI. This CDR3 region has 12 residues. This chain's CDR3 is CASKAGNTEAFF. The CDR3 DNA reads TGTGCCAGCAAGGCAGGGAACACTGAAGCTTTCTTT.

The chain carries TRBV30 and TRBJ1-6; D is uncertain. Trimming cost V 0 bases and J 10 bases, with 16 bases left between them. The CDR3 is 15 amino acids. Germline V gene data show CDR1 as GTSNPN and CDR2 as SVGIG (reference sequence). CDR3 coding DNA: TGTGCCTGGAGTGTTCGGCAGGCAGTTCCCTCACCCCTCCACTTT. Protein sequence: CAWSVRQAVPSPLHF.

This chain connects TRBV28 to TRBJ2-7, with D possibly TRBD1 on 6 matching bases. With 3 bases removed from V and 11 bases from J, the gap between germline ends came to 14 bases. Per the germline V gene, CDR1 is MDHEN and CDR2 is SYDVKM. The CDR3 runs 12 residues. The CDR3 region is CASSFTQRDKYF. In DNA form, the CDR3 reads TGTGCCAGCAGTTTTACCCAACGGGACAAGTACTTC.

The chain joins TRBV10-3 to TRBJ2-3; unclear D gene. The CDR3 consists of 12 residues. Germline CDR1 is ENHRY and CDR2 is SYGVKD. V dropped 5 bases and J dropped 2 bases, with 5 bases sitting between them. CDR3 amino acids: CAISPVTDTQYF. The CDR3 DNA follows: TGTGCCATCAGTCCGGTCACAGATACGCAGTATTTT.

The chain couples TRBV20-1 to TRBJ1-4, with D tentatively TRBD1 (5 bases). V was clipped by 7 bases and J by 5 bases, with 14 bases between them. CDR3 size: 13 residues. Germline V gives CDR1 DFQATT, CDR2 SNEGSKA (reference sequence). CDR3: CSVRLGGNEKLFF. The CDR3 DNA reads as TGCAGTGTCCGACTGGGGGGAAATGAAAAACTGTTTTTT.

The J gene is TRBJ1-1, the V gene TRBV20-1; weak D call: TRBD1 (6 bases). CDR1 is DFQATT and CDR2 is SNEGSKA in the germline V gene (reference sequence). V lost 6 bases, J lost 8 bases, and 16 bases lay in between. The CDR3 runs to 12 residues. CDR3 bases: TGCAGTGCCCGAAGGGGGGCAACCGAAGCTTTCTTT. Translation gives CSARRGATEAFF.

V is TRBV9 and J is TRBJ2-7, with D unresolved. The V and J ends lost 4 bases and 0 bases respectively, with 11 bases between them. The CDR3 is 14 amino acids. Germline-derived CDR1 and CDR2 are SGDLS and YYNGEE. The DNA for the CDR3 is TGTGCCAGCAGCTCCAGTCATATCTCCTACGAGCAGTACTTC. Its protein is CASSSSHISYEQYF.

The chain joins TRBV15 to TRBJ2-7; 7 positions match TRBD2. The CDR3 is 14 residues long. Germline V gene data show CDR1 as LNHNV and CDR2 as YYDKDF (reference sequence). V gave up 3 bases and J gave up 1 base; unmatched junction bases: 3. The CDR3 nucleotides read TGTGCCACCAGCAGCCCAGCGGGATCCTACGAGCAGTACTTC. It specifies CATSSPAGSYEQYF.

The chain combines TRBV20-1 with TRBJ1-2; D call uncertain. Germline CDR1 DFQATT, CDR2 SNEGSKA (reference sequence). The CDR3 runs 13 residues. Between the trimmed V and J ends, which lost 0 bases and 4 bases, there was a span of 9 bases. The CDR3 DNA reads TGCAGTGCTAGAGAGGGAGGGAGCTATGGCTACACCTTC. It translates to CSAREGGSYGYTF.

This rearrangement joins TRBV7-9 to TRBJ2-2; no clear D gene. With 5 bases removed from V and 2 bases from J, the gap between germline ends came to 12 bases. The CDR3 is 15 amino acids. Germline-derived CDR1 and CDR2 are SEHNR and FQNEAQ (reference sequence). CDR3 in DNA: TGTGCCAGCAGCCCCCGCATCGTTAACACCGGGGAGCTGTTTTTT. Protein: CASSPRIVNTGELFF.

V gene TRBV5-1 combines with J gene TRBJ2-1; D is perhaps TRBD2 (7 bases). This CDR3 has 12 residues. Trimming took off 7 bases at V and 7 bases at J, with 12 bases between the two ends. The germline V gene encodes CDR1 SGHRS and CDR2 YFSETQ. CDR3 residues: CASLSGTNEQFF. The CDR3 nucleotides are TGCGCCAGCCTGAGCGGGACAAATGAGCAGTTCTTC.

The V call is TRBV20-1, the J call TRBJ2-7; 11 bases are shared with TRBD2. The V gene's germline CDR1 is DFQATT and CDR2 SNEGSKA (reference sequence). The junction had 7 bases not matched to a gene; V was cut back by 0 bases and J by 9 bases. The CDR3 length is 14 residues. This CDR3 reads CSAREPTSGIGQYF. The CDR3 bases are TGCAGTGCTAGAGAGCCGACTAGCGGGATCGGGCAGTACTTC.

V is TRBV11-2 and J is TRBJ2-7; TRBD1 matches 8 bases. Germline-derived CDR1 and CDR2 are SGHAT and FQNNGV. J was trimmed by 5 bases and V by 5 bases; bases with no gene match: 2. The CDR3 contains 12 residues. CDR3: CASSRQGHEQYF. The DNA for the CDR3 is TGTGCCAGCAGCCGACAGGGGCACGAGCAGTACTTC.

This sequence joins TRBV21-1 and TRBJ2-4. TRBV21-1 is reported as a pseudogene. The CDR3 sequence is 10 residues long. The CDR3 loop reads CASSNLAVVF. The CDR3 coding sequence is TGTGCCAGCAGCAATTTGGCGGTGGTGTTC.

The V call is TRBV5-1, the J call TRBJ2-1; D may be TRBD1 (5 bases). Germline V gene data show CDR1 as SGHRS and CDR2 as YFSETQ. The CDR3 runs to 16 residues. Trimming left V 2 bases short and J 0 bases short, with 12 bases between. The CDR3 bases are TGCGCCAGCAGCTTATCGACAGAGAGCTCCTACAATGAGCAGTTCTTC. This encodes CASSLSTESSYNEQFF.

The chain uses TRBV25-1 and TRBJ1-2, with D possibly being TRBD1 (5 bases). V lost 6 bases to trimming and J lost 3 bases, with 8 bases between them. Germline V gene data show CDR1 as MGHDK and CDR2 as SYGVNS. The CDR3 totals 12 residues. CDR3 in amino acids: CASSMTDYGYTF. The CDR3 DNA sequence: TGTGCCAGCAGCATGACAGACTATGGCTACACCTTC.

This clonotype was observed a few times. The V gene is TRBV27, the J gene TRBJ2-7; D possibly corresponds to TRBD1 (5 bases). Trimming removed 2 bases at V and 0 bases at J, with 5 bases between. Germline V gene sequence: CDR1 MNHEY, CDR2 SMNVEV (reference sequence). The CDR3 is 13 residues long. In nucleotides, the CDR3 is TGTGCCAGCAGTTTAAGGGGCTCCTACGAGCAGTACTTC. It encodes CASSLRGSYEQYF.

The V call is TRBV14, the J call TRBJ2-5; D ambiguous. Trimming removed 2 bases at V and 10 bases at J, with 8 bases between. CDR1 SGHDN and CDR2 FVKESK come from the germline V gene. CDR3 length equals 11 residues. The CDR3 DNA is TGTGCCAGCAGCCAAAGGGTTGGCCAGTACTTC. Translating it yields CASSQRVGQYF.

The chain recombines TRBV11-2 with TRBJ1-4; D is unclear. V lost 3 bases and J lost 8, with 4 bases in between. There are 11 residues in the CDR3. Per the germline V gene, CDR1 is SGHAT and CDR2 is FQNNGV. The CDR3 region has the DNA TGTGCCAGCAGCTTGGGCGAAAAACTGTTTTTT. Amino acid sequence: CASSLGEKLFF.

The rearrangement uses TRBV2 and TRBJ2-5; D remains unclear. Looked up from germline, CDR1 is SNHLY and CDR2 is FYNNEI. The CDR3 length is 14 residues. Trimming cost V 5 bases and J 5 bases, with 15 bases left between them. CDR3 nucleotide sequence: TGTGCCAGCAGTCTCACCTCCACCAAGGAGACCCAGTACTTC. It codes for CASSLTSTKETQYF.

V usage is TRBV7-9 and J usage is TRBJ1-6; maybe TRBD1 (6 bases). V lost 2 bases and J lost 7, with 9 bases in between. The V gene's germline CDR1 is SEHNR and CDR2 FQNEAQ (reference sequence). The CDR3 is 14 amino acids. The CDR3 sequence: CASSLLQGNSPLHF. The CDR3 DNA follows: TGTGCCAGCAGCTTATTACAGGGAAATTCACCCCTCCACTTT.

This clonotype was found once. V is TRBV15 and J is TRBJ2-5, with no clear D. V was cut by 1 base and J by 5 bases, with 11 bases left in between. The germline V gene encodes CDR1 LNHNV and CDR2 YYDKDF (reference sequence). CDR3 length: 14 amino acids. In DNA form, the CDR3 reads TGTGCCACCAGCAGAGTGGGATTTGGTGAGACCCAGTACTTC. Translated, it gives CATSRVGFGETQYF.

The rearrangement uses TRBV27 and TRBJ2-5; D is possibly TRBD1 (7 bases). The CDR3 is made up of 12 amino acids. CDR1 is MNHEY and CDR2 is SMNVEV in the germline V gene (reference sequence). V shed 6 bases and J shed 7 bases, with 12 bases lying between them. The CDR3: CASRRQGGTQYF. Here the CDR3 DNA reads TGTGCCAGCAGAAGACAGGGAGGGACCCAGTACTTC.

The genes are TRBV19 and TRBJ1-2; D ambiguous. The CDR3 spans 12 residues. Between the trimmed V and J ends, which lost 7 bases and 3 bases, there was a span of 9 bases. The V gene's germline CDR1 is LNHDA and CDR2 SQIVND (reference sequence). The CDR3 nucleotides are TGTGCCAGTATAGGCGAGCACTATGGCTACACCTTC. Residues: CASIGEHYGYTF.

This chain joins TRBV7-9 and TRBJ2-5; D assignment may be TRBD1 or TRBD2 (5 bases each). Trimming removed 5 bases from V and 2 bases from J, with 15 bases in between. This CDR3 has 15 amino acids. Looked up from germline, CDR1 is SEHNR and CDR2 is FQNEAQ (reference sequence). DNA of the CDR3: TGTGCCAGCAGCGAGGATGGGGGAAAACAAGAGACCCAGTACTTC. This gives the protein CASSEDGGKQETQYF.

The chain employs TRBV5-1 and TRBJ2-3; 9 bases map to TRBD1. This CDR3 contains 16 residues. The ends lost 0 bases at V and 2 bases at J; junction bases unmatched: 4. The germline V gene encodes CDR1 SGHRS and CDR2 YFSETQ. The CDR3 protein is CASSLAGTGTTDTQYF. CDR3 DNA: TGCGCCAGCAGCTTGGCTGGGACAGGGACCACAGATACGCAGTATTTT.

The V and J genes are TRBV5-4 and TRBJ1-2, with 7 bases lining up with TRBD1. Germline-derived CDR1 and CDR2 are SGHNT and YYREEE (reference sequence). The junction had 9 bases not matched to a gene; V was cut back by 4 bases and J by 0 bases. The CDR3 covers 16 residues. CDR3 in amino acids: CASSLPGQRSNYGYTF. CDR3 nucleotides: TGTGCCAGCAGCCTACCGGGACAGAGATCTAACTATGGCTACACCTTC.

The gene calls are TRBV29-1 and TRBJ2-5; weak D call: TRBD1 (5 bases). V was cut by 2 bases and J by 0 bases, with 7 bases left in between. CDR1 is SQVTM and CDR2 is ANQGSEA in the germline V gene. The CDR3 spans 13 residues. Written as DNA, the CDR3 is TGCAGCGTTGAACCACAGGACCAAGAGACCCAGTACTTC. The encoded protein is CSVEPQDQETQYF.